This is a list of T cell receptor beta chains from one sample in a study of naive and memory T cell subsets. TCRdb ran MiXCR on the UMI-ligation and nested PCR reads and lists one entry per CDR3 protein. The sample yields approximately 140,000 distinct CDR3 sequences, 15% to 20% seen once. Source material: naive CD8+ T cells from blood. The receptors derive from a human donor in good health. CDR3s include the opening cysteine and the closing phenylalanine or tryptophan. Fields, in order: D gene, clone size, V gene, J gene, CDR3 protein. A D gene is named only where the DNA matches it firmly. Some rows have no size entry. The others give once, few or many, or a class for an expanded clone.

D: TRBD2
size: few
V: TRBV7-9
J: TRBJ2-1
CDR3: CASSLVLAEHNEQFF

D: TRBD2
size: few
V: TRBV20-1
J: TRBJ2-1
CDR3: CSARELAGGGNEQFF

D: NA
size: NA
V: TRBV6-2/TRBV6-3
J: TRBJ2-1
CDR3: CASILTEGSSYNEQFF

D: TRBD1
size: NA
V: TRBV7-9
J: TRBJ2-1
CDR3: CASSLTGGINEQFF

D: NA
size: NA
V: TRBV28
J: TRBJ2-7
CDR3: CASSIPPISRRGGSYEQYF

D: NA
size: many
V: TRBV4-1
J: TRBJ2-5
CDR3: CASSPPGVQETQYF

D: NA
size: NA
V: TRBV23-1
J: TRBJ2-1
CDR3: CASSLSDVSYNEQFF

D: NA
size: few
V: TRBV20-1
J: TRBJ2-7
CDR3: CSARTLYSSYEQYF

D: NA
size: many
V: TRBV4-1
J: TRBJ2-3
CDR3: CASSPIATDTQYF

D: NA
size: NA
V: TRBV7-9
J: TRBJ1-1
CDR3: CASSLPGDTEAFF

D: TRBD1
size: few
V: TRBV5-1
J: TRBJ2-7
CDR3: CASSPGQENSYEQYF

D: TRBD2
size: NA
V: TRBV20-1
J: TRBJ2-7
CDR3: CSARDLAGEDYEQYF

D: NA
size: NA
V: TRBV27
J: TRBJ1-1
CDR3: CASSLTQTNTEAFF

D: NA
size: NA
V: TRBV6-5
J: TRBJ2-5
CDR3: CASSYPDQETQYF

D: NA
size: NA
V: TRBV20-1
J: TRBJ2-2
CDR3: CSARDHRETNTGELFF

D: TRBD1
size: few
V: TRBV7-9
J: TRBJ2-7
CDR3: CASSPLWTGIIHEQYF

D: NA
size: NA
V: TRBV5-5
J: TRBJ2-1
CDR3: CASSLVKLYNEQFF

D: TRBD1
size: NA
V: TRBV4-3
J: TRBJ1-5
CDR3: CASSPTGAVGQPQHF

D: TRBD1
size: NA
V: TRBV12-3/TRBV12-4
J: TRBJ2-2
CDR3: CASSRTGSNTGELFF

D: TRBD1
size: NA
V: TRBV7-9
J: TRBJ2-5
CDR3: CASSPGQQGPPEQETQYF

D: TRBD2
size: NA
V: TRBV4-3
J: TRBJ2-1
CDR3: CASSQGVAGAGFSGEQFF

D: NA
size: few
V: TRBV29-1
J: TRBJ2-1
CDR3: CSVGGLADYNEQFF

D: TRBD1
size: few
V: TRBV19
J: TRBJ2-7
CDR3: CASSIGEGAYEQYF

D: NA
size: NA
V: TRBV27
J: TRBJ2-7
CDR3: CASSPETLSYEQYF

D: NA
size: few
V: TRBV6-5
J: TRBJ1-2
CDR3: CASSYSIPRQFYGYTF

D: TRBD2
size: few
V: TRBV2
J: TRBJ2-1
CDR3: CASIAGTSGRGEQFF

D: TRBD1
size: NA
V: TRBV6-6
J: TRBJ2-1
CDR3: CASRGTGDRFF

D: TRBD1
size: NA
V: TRBV28
J: TRBJ2-7
CDR3: CASSFPPDRGLRYYEQYF

D: NA
size: few
V: TRBV7-9
J: TRBJ2-3
CDR3: CASSFPLDLNPGASTDTQYF

D: NA
size: NA
V: TRBV20-1
J: TRBJ1-5
CDR3: CSARNQPQHF

D: TRBD1
size: NA
V: TRBV7-9
J: TRBJ2-3
CDR3: CASSSPGQRRADTQYF

D: NA
size: NA
V: TRBV20-1
J: TRBJ2-5
CDR3: CSAKTAGRETQYF

D: TRBD1
size: NA
V: TRBV6-1
J: TRBJ2-7
CDR3: CASEGDRDYEQYF

D: TRBD1
size: many
V: TRBV7-3
J: TRBJ1-6
CDR3: CASSRSGTGDSPLHF

D: NA
size: NA
V: TRBV6-5
J: TRBJ1-2
CDR3: CASSYARLYGYTF

D: NA
size: few
V: TRBV5-1
J: TRBJ2-1
CDR3: CASSWVATDEQFF

D: NA
size: few
V: TRBV20-1
J: TRBJ1-3
CDR3: CSAALGVYF

D: TRBD2
size: few
V: TRBV4-2
J: TRBJ2-2
CDR3: CASSQDGTSGSIDTGELFF

D: TRBD1
size: few
V: TRBV3-1
J: TRBJ1-2
CDR3: CASSPGGTGLDGYTF

D: NA
size: NA
V: TRBV27
J: TRBJ1-6
CDR3: CATGVSSYNSPLHF

D: NA
size: NA
V: TRBV27
J: TRBJ2-3
CDR3: CASSLSYSREEYF

D: NA
size: NA
V: TRBV27
J: TRBJ2-5
CDR3: CASSLGAGALETQYF

D: TRBD1
size: NA
V: TRBV6-1
J: TRBJ1-1
CDR3: CASSDEDRVPTEALF

D: TRBD1
size: NA
V: TRBV28
J: TRBJ1-5
CDR3: CAGGTEYSNQPQHF

D: NA
size: NA
V: TRBV28
J: TRBJ2-3
CDR3: CASTERTDTQYF

D: NA
size: many
V: TRBV12-3/TRBV12-4
J: TRBJ1-1
CDR3: CASSFVSRGTEAFF

D: NA
size: NA
V: TRBV5-6
J: TRBJ1-1
CDR3: CASSLGGGTGTEAFF

D: NA
size: NA
V: TRBV29-1
J: TRBJ2-2
CDR3: CSVDGGGVNTGELFF

D: NA
size: few
V: TRBV11-2
J: TRBJ2-7
CDR3: CASSFSWTYEQYF

D: NA
size: few
V: TRBV29-1
J: TRBJ2-3
CDR3: CSGLARESTDTQYF

D: TRBD1
size: few
V: TRBV20-1
J: TRBJ1-1
CDR3: CSADEGQGAWTEAFF